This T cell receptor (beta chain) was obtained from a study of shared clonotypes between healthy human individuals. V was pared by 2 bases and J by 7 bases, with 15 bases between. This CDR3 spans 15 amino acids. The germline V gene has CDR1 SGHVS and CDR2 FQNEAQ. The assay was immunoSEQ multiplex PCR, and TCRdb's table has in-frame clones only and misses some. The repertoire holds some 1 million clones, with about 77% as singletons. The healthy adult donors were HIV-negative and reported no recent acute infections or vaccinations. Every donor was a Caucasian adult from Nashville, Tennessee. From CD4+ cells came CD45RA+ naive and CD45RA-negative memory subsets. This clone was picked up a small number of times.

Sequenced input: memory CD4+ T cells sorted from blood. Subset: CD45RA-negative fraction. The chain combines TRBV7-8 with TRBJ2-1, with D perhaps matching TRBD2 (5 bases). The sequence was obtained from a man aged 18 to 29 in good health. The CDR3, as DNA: TGTGCCAGCAGCTTAAGTGGCGGAGGCGGGAATGAGCAGTTCTTC. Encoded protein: CASSLSGGGGNEQFF.